Given below is one T cell receptor (beta chain) in context. The data are from a study of blood T cell repertoires in COVID-19. Study information: Sites in the United States, Italy and Spain provided acute and convalescent COVID-19 samples.

Individuals aged roughly 18 to 95 years were recruited from roughly 22 US areas. Germline V lookup: CDR1 SGHVS, CDR2 FQNEAQ. Trimming cost V 4 bases and J 3 bases, with 12 bases left between them. The CDR3 loop spans 15 amino acids. Per the original methods: Amplification of reference gene primers provided the estimated nucleated cell counts. The repertoire was sequenced with immunoSEQ multiplex PCR; TCRdb's copy has only in-frame clones and lacks some. The V and J calls and clone size are taken from that table; D and trimming were inferred from the DNA. The sample records approximately 140,000 clones, about four fifths being singletons.

The chain links TRBV7-8 to TRBJ2-2, with no clear D. The sample was PBMCs or T cells enriched from blood (not recorded which). The sequence was collected from a woman aged 45-65 years who had been exposed to COVID-19. CDR3 in amino acids: CASSYFSPDTGELFF. CDR3 sequence (DNA): TGTGCCAGCAGCTACTTTAGCCCCGACACCGGGGAGCTGTTTTTT. The full variable domain, completed using reference TRBV7-8 and TRBJ2-2, is GAGVSQSPRYKVAKRGQDVALRCDPISGHVSLFWYQQALGQGPEFLTYFQNEAQLDKSGLPSDRFFAERPEGSVSTLKIQRTQQEDSAVYLCASSYFSPDTGELFFGEGSRLTVL.